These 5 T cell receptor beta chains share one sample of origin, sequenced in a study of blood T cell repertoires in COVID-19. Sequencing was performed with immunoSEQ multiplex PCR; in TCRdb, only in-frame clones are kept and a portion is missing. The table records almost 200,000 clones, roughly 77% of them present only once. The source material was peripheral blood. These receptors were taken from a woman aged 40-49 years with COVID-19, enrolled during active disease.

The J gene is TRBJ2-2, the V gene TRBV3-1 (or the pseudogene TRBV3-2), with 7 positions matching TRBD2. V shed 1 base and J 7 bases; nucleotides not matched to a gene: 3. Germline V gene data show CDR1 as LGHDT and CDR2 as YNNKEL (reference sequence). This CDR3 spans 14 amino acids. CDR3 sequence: CASSQVGGNGELFF. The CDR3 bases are TGTGCCAGCAGCCAAGTCGGGGGGAACGGGGAGCTGTTTTTT.

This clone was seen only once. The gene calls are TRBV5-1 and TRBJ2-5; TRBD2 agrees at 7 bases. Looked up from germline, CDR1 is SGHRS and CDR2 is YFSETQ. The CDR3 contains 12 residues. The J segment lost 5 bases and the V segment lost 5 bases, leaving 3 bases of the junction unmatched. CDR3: CASRREGETQYF. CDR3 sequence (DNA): TGCGCCAGCAGGAGGGAGGGGGAGACCCAGTACTTC.

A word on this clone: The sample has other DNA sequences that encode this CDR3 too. CDR3 DNA: TGTGCCTGGAGTCGCCAGGGGCCTCAGCCCCAGCATTTT. This gives the protein CAWSRQGPQPQHF. The chain is built from TRBV30 and TRBJ1-5, with D perhaps TRBD1 (6 bases). Germline-derived CDR1 and CDR2 are GTSNPN and SVGIG (reference sequence). Trimming removed 2 bases from V and 6 bases from J, with 11 bases in between. CDR3 length equals 13 residues.

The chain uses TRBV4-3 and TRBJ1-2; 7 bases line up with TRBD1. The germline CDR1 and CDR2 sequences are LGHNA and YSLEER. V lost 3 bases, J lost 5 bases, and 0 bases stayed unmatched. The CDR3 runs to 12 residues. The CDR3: CASSQGQYGYTF. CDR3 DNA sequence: TGCGCCAGCAGCCAGGGACAGTATGGCTACACCTTC.

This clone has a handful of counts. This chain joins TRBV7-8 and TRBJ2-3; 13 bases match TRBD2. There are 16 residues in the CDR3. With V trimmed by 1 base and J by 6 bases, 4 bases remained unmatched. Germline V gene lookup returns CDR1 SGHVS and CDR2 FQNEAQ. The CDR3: CASSLGLAGGRDTQYF. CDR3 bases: TGTGCCAGCAGCTTAGGACTAGCGGGGGGTCGGGATACGCAGTATTTT.